Sequencing of this T cell receptor beta chain was carried out in a study of shared clonotypes between healthy human individuals. This clone was observed a handful of times. Produced via immunoSEQ multiplex PCR; TCRdb's table is partial and in-frame only. The table shows about 1 million clones, with around 74% occurring only once. CDR3 length: 16 residues. Germline CDR1 MGHRA, CDR2 YSYEKL. V was cut by 1 base and J by 0 bases, with 10 bases left in between. The TCR was taken from a man between 18 and 29 years old in good health. The chain combines TRBV4-1 with TRBJ1-5, with D uncertain. Sequenced sample: memory CD4+ T cells sorted from blood. Specified subset: CD45RA-negative fraction. This CDR3 is CASSQGIGYSNQPQHF. The CDR3 DNA reads TGCGCCAGCAGCCAAGGTATAGGTTATAGCAATCAGCCCCAGCATTTT.